This TCR beta chain is drawn from a study of cytomegalovirus exposure and HLA in healthy donors. Concerning this clone itself: Its antigen is currently unknown.

General observations from the study: Several top significant clusters appeared, in a later analysis, to be linked to common viral pathogens. As was reported, the HLA-A and HLA-B alleles of most subjects were accurately predicted from TCR beta sequences.

CDR1 SGHDT and CDR2 YYEEEE come from the germline V gene. V lost 0 bases to trimming and J lost 0 bases, with 11 bases between them. The CDR3 sequence is 16 residues long. The PCR made use of 60 Vbeta and 13 Jbeta primers. Some clones are missing from TCRdb's copy, which holds only in-frame ones; the method was immunoSEQ multiplex PCR. The table has 150,000 to 200,000 clones, roughly 79% seen once. This TCR was recovered from a man between 45 and 60 years old in good health and CMV-seropositive. The specimen sequenced was PBMCs. The chain links TRBV5-6 to TRBJ2-3, with a possible D match to TRBD2 (6 bases). The CDR3 coding sequence is TGTGCCAGCAGCTTGGGGGCCGGGACTAGCACAGATACGCAGTATTTT. Its protein is CASSLGAGTSTDTQYF.